In its sample, the clone carrying this TCR beta chain was seen many times. This specimen belongs to a study of T cells of healthy individuals. The length of the CDR3 is 15 residues. Trimming took 6 bases from V and 2 from J, leaving 17 bases between them. The germline gives CDR1 SNHLY, CDR2 FYNNEI. TCRdb re-called the 5' RACE reads with MiXCR, one entry per CDR3 protein. Among some 82,000 distinct CDR3 sequences listed, roughly 5.1% were seen once. The chain carries TRBV2 and TRBJ2-7; D is perhaps TRBD2 (6 bases). This TCR was sampled from a female donor in good health. The CDR3 protein is CASRARDSVAYEQYF. In nucleotides, the CDR3 is TGTGCCAGCAGGGCCCGGGACTCCGTTGCCTACGAGCAGTACTTC.